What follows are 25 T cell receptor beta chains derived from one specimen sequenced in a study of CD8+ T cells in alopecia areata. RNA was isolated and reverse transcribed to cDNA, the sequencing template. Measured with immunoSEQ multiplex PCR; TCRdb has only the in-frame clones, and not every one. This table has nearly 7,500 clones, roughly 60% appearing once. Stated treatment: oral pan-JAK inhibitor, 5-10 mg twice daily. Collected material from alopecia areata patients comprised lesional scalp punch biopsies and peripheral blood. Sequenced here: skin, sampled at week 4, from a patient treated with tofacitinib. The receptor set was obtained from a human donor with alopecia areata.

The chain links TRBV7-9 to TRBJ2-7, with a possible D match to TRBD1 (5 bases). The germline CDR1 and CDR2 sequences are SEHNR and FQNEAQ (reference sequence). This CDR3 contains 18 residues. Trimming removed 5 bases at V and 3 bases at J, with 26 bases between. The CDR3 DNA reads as TGTGCCAGCAGCAAAAGCACCTTTGACAGCTTCTTGGACTACGAGCAGTACTTC. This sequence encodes CASSKSTFDSFLDYEQYF. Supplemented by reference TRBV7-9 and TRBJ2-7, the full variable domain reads DTGVSQNPRHKITKRGQNVTFRCDPISEHNRLYWYRQTLGQGPEFLTYFQNEAQLEKSRLLSDRFSAERPKGSFSTLEIQRTEQGDSAMYLCASSKSTFDSFLDYEQYFGPGTRLTVT.

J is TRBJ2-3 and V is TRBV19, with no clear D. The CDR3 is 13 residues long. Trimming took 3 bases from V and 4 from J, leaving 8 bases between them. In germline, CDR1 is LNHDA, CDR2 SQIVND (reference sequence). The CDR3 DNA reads TGTGCCAGTAGTATCCTAGTAGCAGATACGCAGTATTTT. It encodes CASSILVADTQYF.

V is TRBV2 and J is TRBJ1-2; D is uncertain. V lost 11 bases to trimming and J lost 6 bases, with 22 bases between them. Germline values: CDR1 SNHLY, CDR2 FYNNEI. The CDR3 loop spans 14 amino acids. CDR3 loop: CARLVYRVADGYTF. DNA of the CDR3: TGTGCCCGCCTCGTTTATAGGGTGGCTGATGGCTACACCTTC.

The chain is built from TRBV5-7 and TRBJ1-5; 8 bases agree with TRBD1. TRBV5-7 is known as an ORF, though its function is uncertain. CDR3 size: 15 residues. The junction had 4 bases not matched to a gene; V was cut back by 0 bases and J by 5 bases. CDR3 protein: CASSLETGAYQPQHF. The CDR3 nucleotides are TGTGCCAGCAGCTTGGAGACAGGGGCGTATCAGCCCCAGCATTTT.

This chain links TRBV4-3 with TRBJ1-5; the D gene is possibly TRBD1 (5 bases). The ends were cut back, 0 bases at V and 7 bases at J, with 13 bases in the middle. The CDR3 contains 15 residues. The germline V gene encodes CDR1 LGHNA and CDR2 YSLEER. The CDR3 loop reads CASSQESGPSQPQHF. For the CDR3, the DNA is TGCGCCAGCAGCCAAGAATCAGGGCCCAGCCAGCCCCAGCATTTT.

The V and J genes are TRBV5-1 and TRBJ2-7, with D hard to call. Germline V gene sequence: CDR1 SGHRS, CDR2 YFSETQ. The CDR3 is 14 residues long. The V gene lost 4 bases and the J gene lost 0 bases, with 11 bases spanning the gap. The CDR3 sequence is CASSIAGFSYEQYF. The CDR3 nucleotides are TGCGCCAGCAGCATAGCAGGATTCTCCTACGAGCAGTACTTC.

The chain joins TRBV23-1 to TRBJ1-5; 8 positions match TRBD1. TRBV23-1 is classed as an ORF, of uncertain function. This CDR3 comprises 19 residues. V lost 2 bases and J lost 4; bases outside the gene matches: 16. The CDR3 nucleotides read TGCGCCAGCAGTCAAGGGGACAGGCAGGCGGTTGTTTTGAATCAGCCCCAGCATTTT. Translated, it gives CASSQGDRQAVVLNQPQHF.

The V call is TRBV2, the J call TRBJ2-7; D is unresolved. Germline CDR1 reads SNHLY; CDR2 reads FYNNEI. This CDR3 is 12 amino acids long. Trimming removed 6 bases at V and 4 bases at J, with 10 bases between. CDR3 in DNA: TGTGCCAGCAGAACAGAAAATTACGAGCAGTACTTC. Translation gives CASRTENYEQYF. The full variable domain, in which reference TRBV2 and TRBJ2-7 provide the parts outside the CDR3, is EPEVTQTPSHQVTQMGQEVILRCVPISNHLYFYWYRQILGQKVEFLVSFYNNEISEKSEIFDDQFSVERPDGSNFTLKIRSTKLEDSAMYFCASRTENYEQYFGPGTRLTVT.

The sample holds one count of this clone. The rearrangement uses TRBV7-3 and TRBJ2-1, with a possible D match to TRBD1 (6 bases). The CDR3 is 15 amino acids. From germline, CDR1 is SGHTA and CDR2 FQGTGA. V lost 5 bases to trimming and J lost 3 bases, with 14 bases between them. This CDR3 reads CASSREGQIYNEQFF. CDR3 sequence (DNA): TGTGCCAGCAGCCGAGAAGGACAGATCTACAATGAGCAGTTCTTC.

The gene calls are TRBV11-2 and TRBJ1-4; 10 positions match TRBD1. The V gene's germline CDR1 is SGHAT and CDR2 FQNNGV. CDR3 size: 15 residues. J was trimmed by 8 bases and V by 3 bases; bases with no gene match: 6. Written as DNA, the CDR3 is TGTGCCAGCAGCTTCGGGACAGGGGTAAAAGAAAAACTGTTTTTT. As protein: CASSFGTGVKEKLFF. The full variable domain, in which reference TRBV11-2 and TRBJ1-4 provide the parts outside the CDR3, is EAGVAQSPRYKIIEKRQSVAFWCNPISGHATLYWYQQILGQGPKLLIQFQNNGVVDDSQLPKDRFSAERLKGVDSTLKIQPAKLEDSAVYLCASSFGTGVKEKLFFGSGTQLSVL.

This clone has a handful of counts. The CDR3 is CASSSVSYEQYF. CDR3 nucleotides: TGTGCCAGCAGCTCGGTATCCTACGAGCAGTACTTC. This chain connects TRBV6-5 to TRBJ2-7; D gene unclear. The V end lost 6 bases, the J end lost 1 base, and 7 bases lay between the germline ends. From germline, CDR1 is MNHEY and CDR2 SVGAGI. The CDR3 totals 12 residues.

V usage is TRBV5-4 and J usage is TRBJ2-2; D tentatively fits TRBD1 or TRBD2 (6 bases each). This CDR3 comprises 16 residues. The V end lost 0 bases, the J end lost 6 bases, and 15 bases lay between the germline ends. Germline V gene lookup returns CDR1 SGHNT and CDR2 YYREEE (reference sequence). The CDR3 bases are TGTGCCAGCAGCTTGGCGGGAAGGGGGGCCTCCGGGGAGCTGTTTTTT. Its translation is CASSLAGRGASGELFF.

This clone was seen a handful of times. The DNA for the CDR3 is TGTGCCAGCAGCCCTAGGGCCACCGGGGAGCTGTTTTTT. Translated, it gives CASSPRATGELFF. This chain links TRBV11-3 with TRBJ2-2; D call uncertain. V was trimmed by 5 bases and J by 4 bases, leaving 8 bases between them. This CDR3 has 13 amino acids. Germline values: CDR1 SGHNT, CDR2 YENEEA.

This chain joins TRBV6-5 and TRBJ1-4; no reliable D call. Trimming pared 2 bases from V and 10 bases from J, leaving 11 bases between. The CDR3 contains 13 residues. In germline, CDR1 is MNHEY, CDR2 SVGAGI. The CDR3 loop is CASSYLGQGKLFF. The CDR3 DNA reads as TGTGCCAGCAGTTACCTAGGGCAAGGAAAACTGTTTTTT.

This CDR3 reads CSVVVGTGASEAFF. In DNA, the CDR3 is TGCAGCGTTGTTGTCGGGACAGGGGCCTCTGAAGCTTTCTTT. The chain couples TRBV29-1 to TRBJ1-1, with TRBD1 matching 10 bases. Germline V gene sequence: CDR1 SQVTM, CDR2 ANQGSEA. This CDR3 region has 14 residues. After removal of 4 bases from V and 6 bases from J, the junction contained 8 bases not matched to a gene.

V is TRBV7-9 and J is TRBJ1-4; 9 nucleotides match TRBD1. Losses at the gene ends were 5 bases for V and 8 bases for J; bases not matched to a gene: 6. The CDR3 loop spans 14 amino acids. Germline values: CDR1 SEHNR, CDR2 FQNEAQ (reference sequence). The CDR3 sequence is CASSNRGRLEKLFF. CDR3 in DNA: TGTGCCAGCAGCAACAGGGGGCGCTTAGAAAAACTGTTTTTT.

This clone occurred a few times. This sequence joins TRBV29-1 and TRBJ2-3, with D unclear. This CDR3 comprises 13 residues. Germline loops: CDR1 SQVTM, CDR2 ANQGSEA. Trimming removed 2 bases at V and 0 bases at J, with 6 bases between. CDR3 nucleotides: TGCAGCGTTGAACAGGCAAGCACAGATACGCAGTATTTT. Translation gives CSVEQASTDTQYF.

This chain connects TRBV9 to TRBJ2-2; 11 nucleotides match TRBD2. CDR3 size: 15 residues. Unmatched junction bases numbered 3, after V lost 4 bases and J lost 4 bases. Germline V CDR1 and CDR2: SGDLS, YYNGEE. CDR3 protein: CASSLAGGTTGELFF. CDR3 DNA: TGTGCCAGCAGCTTAGCGGGGGGGACCACCGGGGAGCTGTTTTTT.

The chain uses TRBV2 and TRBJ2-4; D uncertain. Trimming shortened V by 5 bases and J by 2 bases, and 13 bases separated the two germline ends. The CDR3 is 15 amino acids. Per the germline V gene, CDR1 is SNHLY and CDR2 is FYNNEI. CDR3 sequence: CASSKTDATKNIQYF. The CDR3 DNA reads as TGTGCCAGCAGTAAAACGGACGCTACCAAAAACATTCAGTACTTC.

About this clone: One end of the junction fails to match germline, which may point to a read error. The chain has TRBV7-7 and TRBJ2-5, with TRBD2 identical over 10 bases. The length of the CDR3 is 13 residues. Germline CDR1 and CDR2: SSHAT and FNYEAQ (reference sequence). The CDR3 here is CGVGLAGAETQYF. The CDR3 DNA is TGCGGAGTTGGCCTAGCGGGAGCAGAGACCCAGTACTTC.

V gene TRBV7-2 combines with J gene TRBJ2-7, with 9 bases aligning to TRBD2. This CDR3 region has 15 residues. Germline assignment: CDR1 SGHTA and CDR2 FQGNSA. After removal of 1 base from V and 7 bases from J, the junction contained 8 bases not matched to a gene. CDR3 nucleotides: TGTGCCAGCAGCTTAGTAGCGGGAGAATTCGGAGAGCAGTACTTC. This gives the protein CASSLVAGEFGEQYF. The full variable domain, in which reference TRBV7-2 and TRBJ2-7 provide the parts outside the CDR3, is GAGVSQSPSNKVTEKGKDVELRCDPISGHTALYWYRQSLGQGLEFLIYFQGNSAPDKSGLPSDRFSAERTGGSVSTLTIQRTQQEDSAVYLCASSLVAGEFGEQYFGPGTRLTVT.

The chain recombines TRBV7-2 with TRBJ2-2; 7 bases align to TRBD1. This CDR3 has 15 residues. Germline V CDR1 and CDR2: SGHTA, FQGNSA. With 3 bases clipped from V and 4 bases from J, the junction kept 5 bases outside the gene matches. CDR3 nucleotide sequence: TGTGCCAGCAGCTTCGGGACAGCACGCACCGGGGAGCTGTTTTTT. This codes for CASSFGTARTGELFF.

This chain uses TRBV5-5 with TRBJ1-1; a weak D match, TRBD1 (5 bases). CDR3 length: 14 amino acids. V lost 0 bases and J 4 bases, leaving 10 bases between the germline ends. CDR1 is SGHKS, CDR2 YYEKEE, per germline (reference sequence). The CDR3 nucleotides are TGTGCCAGCAGCTTGGTGATGGGGGTCACTGAAGCTTTCTTT. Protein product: CASSLVMGVTEAFF.

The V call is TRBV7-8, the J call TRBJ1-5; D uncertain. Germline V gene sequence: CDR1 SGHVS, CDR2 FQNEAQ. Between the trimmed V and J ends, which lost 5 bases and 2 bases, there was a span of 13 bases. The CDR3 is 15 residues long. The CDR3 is CASSRSPRGNQPQHF. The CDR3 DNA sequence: TGTGCCAGCAGCCGGTCCCCCCGGGGCAATCAGCCCCAGCATTTT.

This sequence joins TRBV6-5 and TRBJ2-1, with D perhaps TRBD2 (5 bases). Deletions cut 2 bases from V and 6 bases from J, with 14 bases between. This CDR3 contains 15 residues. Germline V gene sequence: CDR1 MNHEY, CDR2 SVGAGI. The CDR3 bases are TGTGCCAGCAGTTACGAAGCGGTGGGGTTCAATGAGCAGTTCTTC. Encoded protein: CASSYEAVGFNEQFF.